The 32 T cell receptor beta chains below come from one sample, sequenced in a study of blood T cell repertoires in COVID-19. Produced via immunoSEQ multiplex PCR; TCRdb's table is partial and in-frame only. The profile shows a few hundred thousand clones, around 85% of them singletons. Sequencing input: peripheral blood. The receptors derive from a woman between 18 and 29 years old with acute or convalescent COVID-19.

The CDR3 sequence: CASPPPGGSTDTQYF. The DNA for the CDR3 is TGTGCCAGCCCACCCCCCGGCGGAAGCACAGATACGCAGTATTTT. J is TRBJ2-3 and V is TRBV2; no firm D call. Looked up from germline, CDR1 is SNHLY and CDR2 is FYNNEI. This CDR3 spans 15 amino acids. Trimming shortened V by 8 bases and J by 0 bases, and 15 bases separated the two germline ends.

The V gene is TRBV2, the J gene TRBJ2-1, with TRBD1 as a possible D gene (6 bases). CDR3 length: 19 amino acids. CDR1 and CDR2 from the germline V gene are SNHLY and FYNNEI. The V and J ends lost 9 bases and 0 bases respectively, with 27 bases between them. The CDR3 loop reads CASDRPGTPGMGSYNEQFF. CDR3 sequence (DNA): TGTGCCAGTGACCGTCCCGGGACACCAGGAATGGGCTCCTACAATGAGCAGTTCTTC.

The chain joins TRBV30 to TRBJ1-4, with 10 nucleotides matching TRBD1. V lost 5 bases to trimming and J lost 6 bases; unmatched junction nucleotides: 0. This CDR3 has 12 residues. Germline CDR1 and CDR2: GTSNPN and SVGIG (reference sequence). The CDR3 bases are TGTGCCTGGGGGACAGGGGATGAAAAACTGTTTTTT. It encodes CAWGTGDEKLFF.

This rearrangement joins TRBV15 to TRBJ1-5; D is undetermined. CDR3 length: 14 amino acids. Germline values: CDR1 LNHNV, CDR2 YYDKDF (reference sequence). V shed 1 base and J shed 5 bases, with 9 bases lying between them. CDR3 sequence reads: CATSRGEPYQPQHF. In DNA form, the CDR3 reads TGTGCCACCAGCAGAGGGGAGCCTTATCAGCCCCAGCATTTT.

This clone was detected a few times. The chain couples TRBV7-9 to TRBJ2-1; 8 bases fit TRBD2. This CDR3 region has 16 residues. With V trimmed by 4 bases and J by 2 bases, 7 bases remained unmatched. Germline V gene data show CDR1 as SEHNR and CDR2 as FQNEAQ (reference sequence). CDR3 in DNA: TGTGCCAGCAGCTCCCCTCTAGCGGGCCCCTACAATGAGCAGTTCTTC. Residues: CASSSPLAGPYNEQFF. The full variable domain, in which reference TRBV7-9 and TRBJ2-1 provide the parts outside the CDR3, is DTGVSQNPRHKITKRGQNVTFRCDPISEHNRLYWYRQTLGQGPEFLTYFQNEAQLEKSRLLSDRFSAERPKGSFSTLEIQRTEQGDSAMYLCASSSPLAGPYNEQFFGPGTRLTVL.

V gene TRBV6-1 combines with J gene TRBJ1-1, with 8 bases that match TRBD1. V trimming: 2 bases; J trimming: 4 bases; junction bases outside the gene matches: 6. The CDR3 loop spans 15 amino acids. Germline V gene sequence: CDR1 MNHNS, CDR2 SASEGT. The CDR3 nucleotides read TGTGCCAGCAGTGAAAGGGGTCAGGGGGCCACTGAAGCTTTCTTT. Translated, it gives CASSERGQGATEAFF.

V gene TRBV24-1 combines with J gene TRBJ2-2; tentative D call: TRBD1 (6 bases). The CDR3 has 18 residues. V lost 3 bases, J lost 3 bases, and 19 bases lay in between. Per the germline V gene, CDR1 is KGHDR and CDR2 is SFDVKD. CDR3 DNA sequence: TGTGCCACCAGTGATGCACACAGGGTCATACGACACACCGGGGAGCTGTTTTTT. Amino acid sequence: CATSDAHRVIRHTGELFF.

The rearrangement links TRBV27 to TRBJ2-2, with 11 bases lining up with TRBD2. Germline V gives CDR1 MNHEY, CDR2 SMNVEV (reference sequence). Losses at the gene ends were 5 bases for V and 1 base for J; bases not matched to a gene: 6. The CDR3 spans 17 residues. This chain's CDR3 is CASSVLGLAGNTGELFF. DNA of the CDR3: TGTGCCAGCAGTGTCCTTGGACTAGCGGGGAACACCGGGGAGCTGTTTTTT.

The table lists this clone with a count of one. The J gene is TRBJ2-6, the V gene TRBV2; D perhaps matches TRBD1 (5 bases). Germline CDR1 is SNHLY and CDR2 is FYNNEI. With 6 bases removed from V and 2 bases from J, the gap between germline ends came to 11 bases. The CDR3 is made up of 15 amino acids. The CDR3 DNA is TGTGCCAGCAGGACCCGCAGGGCTGGGGCCAACGTCCTGACTTTC. Encoded protein: CASRTRRAGANVLTF.

The chain has TRBV5-4 and TRBJ2-6; weak D call: TRBD1 (6 bases). Germline values: CDR1 SGHNT, CDR2 YYREEE (reference sequence). The germline V and J ends were trimmed by 3 bases and 1 base, with 8 bases remaining between them. The CDR3 extends over 15 amino acids. CDR3: CASSSGASGANVLTF. CDR3 DNA: TGTGCCAGCAGCTCAGGGGCGTCTGGGGCCAACGTCCTGACTTTC.

This clone showed up just a few times. The rearrangement uses TRBV18 and TRBJ1-3; TRBD1 matches at 8 bases. The germline V gene has CDR1 KGHSH and CDR2 LQKENI. V dropped 6 bases and J dropped 2; count of bases not matched to a gene: 9. The CDR3 has 16 amino acids. DNA for the CDR3: TGTGCCAGCTCGCAACTTGAGGACAGGGCTGGAAACACCATATATTTT. This encodes CASSQLEDRAGNTIYF.

This clone was recorded once. The sample has other DNA sequences that encode this CDR3 too. The chain links TRBV6-5 to TRBJ1-1, with D possibly being TRBD1 (5 bases). Germline assignment: CDR1 MNHEY and CDR2 SVGAGI. V was shortened by 2 bases and J by 8 bases, with 6 bases between the two germline ends. This CDR3 has 11 amino acids. As DNA, the CDR3 is TGTGCCAGCAGTTACAGGGGAGAAGCTTTCTTT. This encodes CASSYRGEAFF.

This chain connects TRBV7-5 to TRBJ1-4. TRBV7-5 is termed a pseudogene. The CDR3 is 12 amino acids. For the CDR3, the DNA is TGTGCCAGAAGCTTATCGTATGAAAAACTGTTTTTT. Its protein product is CARSLSYEKLFF.

The chain has TRBV5-4 and TRBJ2-1; maybe TRBD2 (6 bases). Germline V CDR1 and CDR2: SGHNT, YYREEE (reference sequence). The V and J ends lost 4 bases and 5 bases respectively, with 16 bases between them. The CDR3 covers 15 residues. CDR3 DNA: TGTGCCAGCAGCCTGGCGCTAGCGACTCACAATGAGCAGTTCTTC. This sequence encodes CASSLALATHNEQFF.

This sequence joins TRBV2 and TRBJ1-3; D might be TRBD1 (6 bases). Trimming left V 5 bases short and J 14 bases short, with 22 bases between. Germline assignment: CDR1 SNHLY and CDR2 FYNNEI. This CDR3 region has 14 residues. The CDR3 region has the DNA TGTGCCAGCAGTCTTCCTTTACAGGGATCAGTAGTATATTTT. As protein: CASSLPLQGSVVYF.

The chain is built from TRBV2 and TRBJ1-1, with no clear D. The germline gives CDR1 SNHLY, CDR2 FYNNEI. Trimming removed 4 bases from V and 0 bases from J, with 12 bases in between. This CDR3 is built from 15 residues. The CDR3 sequence is CASSGHLTVNTEAFF. In nucleotides, the CDR3 is TGTGCCAGCAGTGGCCACCTAACAGTGAACACTGAAGCTTTCTTT.

This clone was recorded only once. This sequence joins TRBV6-5 and TRBJ2-7; D is perhaps TRBD2 (7 bases). CDR3 size: 14 residues. Per the germline V gene, CDR1 is MNHEY and CDR2 is SVGAGI. Between the trimmed V and J ends, which lost 5 bases and 3 bases, there was a span of 14 bases. CDR3 coding DNA: TGTGCCAGCAGTAGGGGGGCGGGGGACTACGAGCAGTACTTC. Its protein is CASSRGAGDYEQYF.

J is TRBJ2-7 and V is TRBV27; the D gene is possibly TRBD2 (5 bases). CDR1 is MNHEY and CDR2 is SMNVEV in the germline V gene (reference sequence). V lost 1 base to trimming and J lost 5 bases, with 9 bases between them. The CDR3 covers 13 residues. This chain's CDR3 is CASSLYVGDEQYF. CDR3 coding DNA: TGTGCCAGCAGTTTATATGTCGGGGACGAGCAGTACTTC.

The genes are TRBV12-5 and TRBJ1-3; D is ambiguous. The germline V gene encodes CDR1 LGHNT and CDR2 FRNRAP. The CDR3 has 13 residues. V was pared by 1 base and J by 9 bases, with 10 bases between. The CDR3 region has the DNA TGTGCTAGTGGTTTGGGGCCTGAGGGCACCATATATTTT. Protein product: CASGLGPEGTIYF. The complete variable domain, with remaining parts taken from reference TRBV12-5 and TRBJ1-3, reads DARVTQTPRHKVTEMGQEVTMRCQPILGHNTVFWYRQTMMQGLELLAYFRNRAPLDDSGMPKDRFSAEMPDATLATLKIQPSEPRDSAVYFCASGLGPEGTIYFGEGSWLTVV.

The J gene is TRBJ1-1, the V gene TRBV5-6, with D maybe TRBD1 (5 bases). V lost 4 bases and J lost 8, with 24 bases in between. This CDR3 spans 16 amino acids. Looked up from germline, CDR1 is SGHDT and CDR2 is YYEEEE. In nucleotides, the CDR3 is TGTGCCAGCAGCCCCAATTTTCCCGGACATTTCCGAGAAGCTTTCTTT. This translates into CASSPNFPGHFREAFF.

CDR3 amino acids: CASGLAIGRNTGELFF. The CDR3, as DNA: TGTGCTAGTGGTTTGGCAATTGGTAGGAACACCGGGGAGCTGTTTTTT. V is TRBV12-5 and J is TRBJ2-2; D ambiguous. CDR1 is LGHNT, CDR2 FRNRAP, per germline. Trimming removed 1 base at V and 1 base at J, with 10 bases between. The CDR3 is 16 amino acids. The full variable domain, completed using reference TRBV12-5 and TRBJ2-2, is DARVTQTPRHKVTEMGQEVTMRCQPILGHNTVFWYRQTMMQGLELLAYFRNRAPLDDSGMPKDRFSAEMPDATLATLKIQPSEPRDSAVYFCASGLAIGRNTGELFFGEGSRLTVL.

The rearrangement uses TRBV5-1 and TRBJ1-1; perhaps TRBD1 as D (6 bases). From germline, CDR1 is SGHRS and CDR2 YFSETQ. The CDR3 has 17 amino acids. V lost 3 bases to trimming and J lost 1 base, with 19 bases between them. The CDR3 sequence: CASSWKGEGATNTEAFF. The CDR3 DNA is TGCGCCAGCAGCTGGAAGGGGGAAGGGGCAACGAACACTGAAGCTTTCTTT.

The J gene is TRBJ2-7, the V gene TRBV6-6; D is unclear. The V end lost 0 bases, the J end lost 3 bases, and 15 bases lay between the germline ends. Germline lookup yields CDR1 MNHNY and CDR2 SVGAGI (reference sequence). The CDR3 length is 16 residues. The CDR3 bases are TGTGCCAGCAGTTACTCGTCGACAACCCCAAACTACGAGCAGTACTTC. Translated: CASSYSSTTPNYEQYF.

V gene TRBV7-2 combines with J gene TRBJ2-3, with unresolved D. Trimming removed 1 base from V and 11 bases from J, with 19 bases in between. CDR1 and CDR2 from the germline V gene are SGHTA and FQGNSA. The CDR3 spans 15 residues. The DNA for the CDR3 is TGTGCCAGCAGCTTAGATTCCGGCCCGACGACGGGGCAGTATTTT. Its translation: CASSLDSGPTTGQYF.

The rearrangement joins TRBV7-9 to TRBJ2-2, with 8 nucleotides matching TRBD1. CDR3 length equals 14 residues. The V gene end was trimmed by 5 bases and the J gene end by 7 bases; junction bases not matched to a gene: 6. Germline V gene lookup returns CDR1 SEHNR and CDR2 FQNEAQ (reference sequence). CDR3 protein: CASSLDRAVGELFF. The CDR3 bases are TGTGCCAGCAGCCTGGACAGGGCGGTCGGGGAGCTGTTTTTT.

The chain recombines TRBV24-1 with TRBJ1-1; TRBD1 is a possible D gene (5 bases). The length of the CDR3 is 17 residues. From germline, CDR1 is KGHDR and CDR2 SFDVKD. The V end was cut by 2 bases, the J end by 3 bases, with 18 bases between. The CDR3 DNA reads as TGTGCCACCAGTGATTCTCCCGCGGGGAGGGGACACACTGAAGCTTTCTTT. Residues: CATSDSPAGRGHTEAFF.

DNA of the CDR3: TGTGCCAGCAGAACTTACAGGGCGGGCTACACCTTC. This gives the protein CASRTYRAGYTF. V gene TRBV28 combines with J gene TRBJ1-2; maybe TRBD1 (6 bases). V lost 6 bases and J 8 bases, leaving 13 bases between the germline ends. The CDR3 runs 12 residues. The V gene's germline CDR1 is MDHEN and CDR2 SYDVKM.

The chain has TRBV28 and TRBJ1-5; 12 bases map to TRBD1. J gave up 5 bases and V 3 bases, and 8 bases lay outside the gene matches. Germline CDR1 and CDR2: MDHEN and SYDVKM. This CDR3 has 17 amino acids. The CDR3, as DNA: TGTGCCAGCAGTTTGTGGGACAGGGGGCAGGGTTATCAGCCCCAGCATTTT. Protein: CASSLWDRGQGYQPQHF.

This sequence joins TRBV6-5 and TRBJ2-7; D might be TRBD2 (6 bases). The CDR3 is 15 amino acids. V lost 5 bases and J 4 bases, leaving 18 bases between the germline ends. Germline CDR1 reads MNHEY; CDR2 reads SVGAGI. CDR3 sequence: CASSPPGGGSYEQYF. The CDR3 coding sequence is TGTGCCAGCAGTCCCCCGGGCGGAGGGAGTTACGAGCAGTACTTC.

This clone was recorded a few times. The J gene is TRBJ1-2, the V gene TRBV11-2; no definite D call. Germline V gene data show CDR1 as SGHAT and CDR2 as FQNNGV. V lost 3 bases, J lost 2 bases, and 10 bases lay in between. The CDR3 sequence is 14 residues long. CDR3 sequence: CASSFAVSNYGYTF. DNA of the CDR3: TGTGCCAGCAGCTTCGCAGTCTCCAACTATGGCTACACCTTC.

The table lists this clone with a count of one. CDR3: CASSKGRQNYGYTF. Here the CDR3 DNA reads TGTGCCAGCAGCAAAGGCAGACAGAACTATGGCTACACCTTC. This rearrangement joins TRBV21-1 to TRBJ1-2; TRBD1, the D gene given by the table, was not confirmed from the DNA. TRBV21-1 has pseudogene status. The CDR3 is 14 residues long.

This clone was recorded once. This chain joins TRBV6-5 and TRBJ1-3; D not resolved. In germline, CDR1 is MNHEY, CDR2 SVGAGI. This CDR3 spans 12 amino acids. Trimming shortened V by 7 bases and J by 4 bases, and 8 bases separated the two germline ends. The CDR3 reads CASTSLGNTIYF. For the CDR3, the DNA is TGTGCCAGCACTTCCCTAGGAAACACCATATATTTT.